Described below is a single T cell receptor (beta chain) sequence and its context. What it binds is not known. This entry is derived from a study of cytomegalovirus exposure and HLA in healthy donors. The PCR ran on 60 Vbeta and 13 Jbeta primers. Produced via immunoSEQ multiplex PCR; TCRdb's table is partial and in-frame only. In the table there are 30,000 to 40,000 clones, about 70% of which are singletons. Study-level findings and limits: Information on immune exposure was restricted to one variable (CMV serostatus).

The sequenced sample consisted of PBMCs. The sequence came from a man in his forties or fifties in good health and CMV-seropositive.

The CDR3: CASSLGQGEGQPQHF. The CDR3, as DNA: TGTGCCAGCAGCCTGGGACAGGGCGAGGGGCAGCCCCAGCATTTT. The V and J genes are TRBV6-5 and TRBJ1-5; TRBD1 agrees at 9 bases. Germline V gene lookup returns CDR1 MNHEY and CDR2 SVGAGI. V was pared by 6 bases and J by 7 bases, with 10 bases of the junction left unmatched. CDR3 length: 15 amino acids.